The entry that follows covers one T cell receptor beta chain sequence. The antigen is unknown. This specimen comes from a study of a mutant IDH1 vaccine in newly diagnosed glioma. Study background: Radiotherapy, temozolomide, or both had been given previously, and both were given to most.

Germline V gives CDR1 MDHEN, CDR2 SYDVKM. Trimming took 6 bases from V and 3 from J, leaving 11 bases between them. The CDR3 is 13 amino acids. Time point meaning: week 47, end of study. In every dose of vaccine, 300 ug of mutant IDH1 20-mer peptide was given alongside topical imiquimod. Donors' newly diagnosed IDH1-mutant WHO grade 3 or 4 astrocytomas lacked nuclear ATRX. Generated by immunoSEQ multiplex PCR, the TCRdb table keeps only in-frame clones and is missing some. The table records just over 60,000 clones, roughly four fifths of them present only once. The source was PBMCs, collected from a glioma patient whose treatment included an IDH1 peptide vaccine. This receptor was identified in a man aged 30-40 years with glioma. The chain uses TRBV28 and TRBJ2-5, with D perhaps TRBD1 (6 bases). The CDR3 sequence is CASRDRAEETQYF. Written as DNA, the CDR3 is TGTGCCAGCAGGGACAGAGCAGAAGAGACCCAGTACTTC.